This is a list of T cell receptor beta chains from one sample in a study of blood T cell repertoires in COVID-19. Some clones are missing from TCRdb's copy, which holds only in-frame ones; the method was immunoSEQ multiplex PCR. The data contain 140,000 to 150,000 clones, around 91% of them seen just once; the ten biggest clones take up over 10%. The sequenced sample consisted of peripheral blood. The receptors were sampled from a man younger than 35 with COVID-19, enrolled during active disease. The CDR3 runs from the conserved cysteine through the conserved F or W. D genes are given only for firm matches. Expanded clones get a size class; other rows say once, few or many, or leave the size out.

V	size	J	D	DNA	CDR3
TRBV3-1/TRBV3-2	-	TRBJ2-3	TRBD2	TGTGCCAGCAGACCAAGCCTAGCGGGAGGGACAGATACGCAGTATTTT	CASRPSLAGGTDTQYF
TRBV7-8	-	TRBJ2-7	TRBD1	TGTGCCAGCAGCTACGACAGGGGGCCCGGGGAGCAGTACTTC	CASSYDRGPGEQYF
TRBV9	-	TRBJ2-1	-	TGTGCCAGCAGCGTAGCTGGAGGGCCTCCATACAATGAGCAGTTCTTC	CASSVAGGPPYNEQFF
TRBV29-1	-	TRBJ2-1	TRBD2	TGCAGCACCACGGGGGGTCCAGCGGGGACTTACAATGAGCAGTTCTTC	CSTTGGPAGTYNEQFF
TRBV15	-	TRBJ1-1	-	TGTGCCACCAGCAGACCGCCAGGTGAAGCTTTCTTT	CATSRPPGEAFF
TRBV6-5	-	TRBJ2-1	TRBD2	TGTGCCTGCCGTCCCGCGGGAGGGGCCAATGAGCAGTTCTTC	CACRPAGGANEQFF
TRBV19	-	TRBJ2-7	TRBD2	TGTGCCAGTAGGGGAATTGCGGGAGGGACCGAGCAGTACTTC	CASRGIAGGTEQYF
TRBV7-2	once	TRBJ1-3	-	TGTGCCAGCAGCTTAGACAGGGCGGGAAACACCATATATTTT	CASSLDRAGNTIYF
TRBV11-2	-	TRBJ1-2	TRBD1	TGTGCCAGCAGCTTCCGGACAGGGAACTATGGCTACACCTTC	CASSFRTGNYGYTF
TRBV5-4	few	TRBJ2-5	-	TGTGCCAGCAGCTTGGGCGACAGGGAGACCCAGTACTTC	CASSLGDRETQYF
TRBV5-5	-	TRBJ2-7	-	TGTGCCAGCAGCTTGGAGGAGACTAACTCGGGAGAGCAGTACTTC	CASSLEETNSGEQYF
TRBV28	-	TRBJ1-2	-	TGTGCCAGCAGTTTTTCGGGGGGACATAACTATGGCTACACCTTC	CASSFSGGHNYGYTF
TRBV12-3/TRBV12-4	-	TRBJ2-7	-	TGTGCCAGCAGTTCAATTGTCAGGGGAGAGCAGTACTTC	CASSSIVRGEQYF
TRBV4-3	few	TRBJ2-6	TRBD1	TGCGCCAGCAGCCAAAAAACAGGGGTTGGGGCCAACGTCCTGACTTTC	CASSQKTGVGANVLTF
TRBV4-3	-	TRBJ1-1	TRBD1	TGCGCCAGCAGCCAAGATATACCCTCGACAGGGTGGACGAACACTGAAGCTTTCTTT	CASSQDIPSTGWTNTEAFF
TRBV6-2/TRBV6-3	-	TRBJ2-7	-	TGTGCCAGCCGCCTCTTGAAGGACAGAGCCTACGAGCAGTACTTC	CASRLLKDRAYEQYF
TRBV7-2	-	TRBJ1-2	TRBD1	TGTGCCAGCGCCCCCCGGGACAGGGCCTATGGCTACACCTTC	CASAPRDRAYGYTF
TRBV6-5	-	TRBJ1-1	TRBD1	TGTGCCAGCAGTTACCCAGGACAGGGGCTCGATTTT	CASSYPGQGLDF
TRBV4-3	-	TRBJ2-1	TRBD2	TGCGCCAGCAGCCAAGGGGGGACTAACCGGAGGAGCTCCTACAATGAGCAGTTCTTC	CASSQGGTNRRSSYNEQFF
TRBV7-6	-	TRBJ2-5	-	TGTGCCAGCAGCTTAGTTCGGCAGGGTTGGGGGCTATTAAAAGAGACCCAGTACTTC	CASSLVRQGWGLLKETQYF
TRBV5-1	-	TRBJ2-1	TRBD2	TGCGCCAGCATCCCTAGCGGGAGCTCCTACAATGAGCAGTTCTTC	CASIPSGSSYNEQFF
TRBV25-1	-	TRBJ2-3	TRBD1	TGTGCCAGCAGTTACAGGGGGGACACGCAGTATTTT	CASSYRGDTQYF
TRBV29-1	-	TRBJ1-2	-	TGCAGCGTTGAGCACAGGACCTATGGCTACACCTTC	CSVEHRTYGYTF
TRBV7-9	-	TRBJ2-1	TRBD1	TGTGCCAGCAGCCACGCGGGACAGGGGAATGAGCAGTTCTTC	CASSHAGQGNEQFF
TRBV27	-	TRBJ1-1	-	TGTGCCAGCAACCGAGGAAGGCCGGGGGGCACTGAAGCTTTCTTT	CASNRGRPGGTEAFF
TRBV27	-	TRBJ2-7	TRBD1	TGTGCCAGCAGTACCCGGGACAGGGGTGACGAGCAGTACTTC	CASSTRDRGDEQYF
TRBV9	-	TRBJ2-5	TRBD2	TGTGCCAGCAGCGGGACTAGCGGATTCCAAGAGACCCAGTACTTC	CASSGTSGFQETQYF
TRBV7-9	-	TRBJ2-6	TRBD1	TGTGCCAGCAGCCCTTTAGTGGGACAGGTCCCCGGCGGGGCCAACGTCCTGACTTTC	CASSPLVGQVPGGANVLTF